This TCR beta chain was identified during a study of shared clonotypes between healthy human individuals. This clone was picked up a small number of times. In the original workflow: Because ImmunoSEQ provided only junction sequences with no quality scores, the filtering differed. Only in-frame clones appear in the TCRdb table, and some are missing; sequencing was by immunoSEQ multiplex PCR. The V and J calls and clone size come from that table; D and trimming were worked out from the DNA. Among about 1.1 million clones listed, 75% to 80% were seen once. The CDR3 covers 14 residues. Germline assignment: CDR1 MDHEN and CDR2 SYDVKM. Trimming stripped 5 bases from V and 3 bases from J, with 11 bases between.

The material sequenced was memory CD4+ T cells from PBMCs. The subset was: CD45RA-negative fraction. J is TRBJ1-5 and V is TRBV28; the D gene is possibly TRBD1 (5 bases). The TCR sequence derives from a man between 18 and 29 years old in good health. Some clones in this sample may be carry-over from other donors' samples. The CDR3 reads CASSPGLHNQPQHF. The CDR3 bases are TGTGCCAGCAGTCCGGGACTTCACAATCAGCCCCAGCATTTT.